One sample yielded the 18 T cell receptor beta chains listed below, sequenced in a study of CD8 T cells in ankylosing spondylitis. One entry per CDR3 protein results from TCRdb running MiXCR on the 5' RACE reads. Found here are 350,000 or so distinct CDR3 sequences, 11% of them singletons; the top ten hold 9.1%. The source material was blood, either unsorted or a sorted T cell fraction (not recorded which). These receptors were collected from a female donor with ankylosing spondylitis or in good health (not recorded which).

There are many counts of this clonotype. This sequence joins TRBV20-1 and TRBJ1-2, with TRBD1 matching 7 bases. Germline trimming cut 6 bases from V and 4 bases from J; bases unmatched to any gene: 14. Per germline, CDR1 DFQATT and CDR2 SNEGSKA (reference sequence). The length of the CDR3 is 15 residues. CDR3 DNA: TGCAGTGCCCACACTGGCGGGACAGTTCTCTATGGCTACACCTTC. Translation gives CSAHTGGTVLYGYTF.

The table lists this clonotype with many counts. V and J are TRBV20-1 and TRBJ2-7, with D tentatively TRBD2 (6 bases). Germline V lookup: CDR1 DFQATT, CDR2 SNEGSKA (reference sequence). The CDR3 covers 13 residues. The germline V and J ends were trimmed by 4 bases and 4 bases, with 14 bases remaining between them. DNA of the CDR3: TGCAGTGCTAAAACCCCGGGAGTGTACGAGCAGTACTTC. Translated: CSAKTPGVYEQYF.

This clonotype was observed at least ten times. V usage is TRBV25-1 and J usage is TRBJ1-1; possibly TRBD1 for D (5 bases). With 4 bases removed from V and 2 bases from J, the gap between germline ends came to 8 bases. Germline lookup yields CDR1 MGHDK and CDR2 SYGVNS. The CDR3 runs to 13 residues. The CDR3: CASSGTTNTEAFF. CDR3 DNA: TGTGCCAGCAGTGGGACAACCAACACTGAAGCTTTCTTT. The variable domain in full, completed from reference TRBV25-1 and TRBJ1-1, reads EADIYQTPRYLVIGTGKKITLECSQTMGHDKMYWYQQDPGMELHLIHYSYGVNSTEKGDLSSESTVSRIRTEHFPLTLESARPSHTSQYLCASSGTTNTEAFFGQGTRLTVV.

This clonotype was detected ten times or more. CDR3 in amino acids: CASRQGVPYNEQFF. The CDR3 DNA sequence: TGCGCCAGTCGACAGGGGGTTCCTTACAATGAGCAGTTCTTC. The genes are TRBV5-1 and TRBJ2-1; 9 bases agree with TRBD1. There are 14 residues in the CDR3. Germline CDR1 is SGHRS and CDR2 is YFSETQ. V lost 8 bases to trimming and J lost 4 bases; unmatched junction nucleotides: 7. The full variable domain, in which reference TRBV5-1 and TRBJ2-1 provide the parts outside the CDR3, is KAGVTQTPRYLIKTRGQQVTLSCSPISGHRSVSWYQQTPGQGLQFLFEYFSETQRNKGNFPGRFSGRQFSNSRSEMNVSTLELGDSALYLCASRQGVPYNEQFFGPGTRLTVL.

V and J are TRBV28 and TRBJ2-3; D gene ambiguous. Trimming removed 7 bases from V and 1 base from J, with 12 bases in between. The CDR3 consists of 14 residues. Germline V CDR1 and CDR2: MDHEN, SYDVKM. CDR3 coding DNA: TGTGCCAGCAACCCCGGTTGGGGCACAGATACGCAGTATTTT. Translated: CASNPGWGTDTQYF.

This chain joins TRBV30 and TRBJ2-3; 8 bases align to TRBD2. The CDR3 is made up of 14 amino acids. The trim removed 5 bases at V and 2 bases at J, leaving 6 bases unmatched. The germline gives CDR1 GTSNPN, CDR2 SVGIG (reference sequence). The CDR3 bases are TGTGCCTGGGAAAGCGGGGGACCCACAGATACGCAGTATTTT. Translation: CAWESGGPTDTQYF.

At least ten counts were recorded for this clonotype. V is TRBV10-3 and J is TRBJ2-2, with 7 nucleotides matching TRBD2. Germline V gene data show CDR1 as ENHRY and CDR2 as SYGVKD. V was clipped by 10 bases and J by 0 bases; unmatched bases: 11. The CDR3 consists of 16 residues. CDR3 loop: CATQAEAGTNTGELFF. DNA for the CDR3: TGTGCCACCCAGGCCGAAGCGGGGACGAACACCGGGGAGCTGTTTTTT.

This clonotype was seen a handful of times. Here the CDR3 DNA reads TGCAGCGTTAGGCCGACAGGGGGGATCACAGATACGCAGTATTTT. Encoded protein: CSVRPTGGITDTQYF. The V gene is TRBV29-1, the J gene TRBJ2-3, with TRBD1 matching over 9 bases. With V trimmed by 5 bases and J by 2 bases, 8 bases remained unmatched. Looked up from germline, CDR1 is SQVTM and CDR2 is ANQGSEA. The CDR3 runs to 15 residues.

This clonotype was observed many times. The chain recombines TRBV7-9 with TRBJ2-1; 8 nucleotides agree with TRBD2. Germline assignment: CDR1 SEHNR and CDR2 FQNEAQ (reference sequence). This CDR3 comprises 14 residues. The V and J ends lost 8 bases and 5 bases, in that order; junction bases with no gene match: 8. The CDR3, as DNA: TGTGCCAGCTGGGGGACTAGACCTAACAATGAGCAGTTCTTC. This codes for CASWGTRPNNEQFF. The whole variable domain, remainder taken from reference TRBV7-9 and TRBJ2-1, is DTGVSQNPRHKITKRGQNVTFRCDPISEHNRLYWYRQTLGQGPEFLTYFQNEAQLEKSRLLSDRFSAERPKGSFSTLEIQRTEQGDSAMYLCASWGTRPNNEQFFGPGTRLTVL.

The gene calls are TRBV6-2 or TRBV6-3 and TRBJ2-7, with D hard to call. V was shortened by 5 bases and J by 11 bases, with 13 bases between the two germline ends. Germline CDR1 MNHEY, CDR2 SVGEGT. The length of the CDR3 is 11 residues. The CDR3 loop reads CASSRNQREYF. The CDR3 DNA sequence: TGTGCCAGCAGTCGTAATCAAAGGGAGTACTTC.

This clonotype came up many times. The chain uses TRBV12-3 or TRBV12-4 and TRBJ2-2; D unclear. This CDR3 contains 14 residues. Trimming removed 5 bases at V and 1 base at J, with 8 bases between. The CDR3 DNA sequence: TGTGCCAGCAGTCCAAGGGAGAACACCGGGGAGCTGTTTTTT. This codes for CASSPRENTGELFF.

This clonotype was detected many times. The V call is TRBV15, the J call TRBJ2-1; 10 positions agree with TRBD2. V gave up 0 bases and J gave up 8 bases; unmatched junction bases: 19. This CDR3 is 20 amino acids long. The germline V gene encodes CDR1 LNHNV and CDR2 YYDKDF (reference sequence). The CDR3 DNA reads as TGTGCCACCAGCAGAGATGTCGGGGCTAGCGGGAGATCCGGACACCATGAGCAGTTCTTC. It yields the protein CATSRDVGASGRSGHHEQFF.

Many counts were recorded for this clonotype. The chain couples TRBV20-1 to TRBJ1-1; D might be TRBD1 (6 bases). V lost 6 bases and J lost 3, with 14 bases in between. Germline V lookup: CDR1 DFQATT, CDR2 SNEGSKA (reference sequence). The CDR3 sequence is 13 residues long. CDR3 coding DNA: TGCAGTGCCCGGGGGGCGGGGGACACTGAAGCTTTCTTT. Its translation: CSARGAGDTEAFF.

In this sample, this clonotype turned up many times. The rearrangement uses TRBV5-1 and TRBJ2-1; a possible D gene is TRBD1 (5 bases). The CDR3 loop spans 15 amino acids. Between the trimmed V and J ends, which lost 4 bases and 4 bases, there was a span of 15 bases. CDR1 SGHRS and CDR2 YFSETQ come from the germline V gene. DNA of the CDR3: TGCGCCAGCAGCCAGGGCTTTGGGATTTACAATGAGCAGTTCTTC. The encoded protein is CASSQGFGIYNEQFF.

This clonotype was picked up many times. The chain employs TRBV28 and TRBJ2-5; D not resolved. The CDR3 is 14 residues long. Germline V gene sequence: CDR1 MDHEN, CDR2 SYDVKM. Trimming removed 1 base at V and 3 bases at J, with 9 bases between. DNA for the CDR3: TGTGCCAGCAGTTTATACACCGGAAAAGAGACCCAGTACTTC. Translating gives CASSLYTGKETQYF.

The CDR3 coding sequence is TGTGCCAGCAGCCACGTGAGGGGAGTGACCGGGGAGCTGTTTTTT. It codes for CASSHVRGVTGELFF. This chain connects TRBV7-9 to TRBJ2-2; either TRBD1 or TRBD2 may fit D (5 bases each). CDR1 and CDR2 (germline): SEHNR, FQNEAQ (reference sequence). V was trimmed by 5 bases and J by 5 bases, leaving 15 bases between them. The CDR3 loop spans 15 amino acids.

This clonotype appeared many times. The chain has TRBV18 and TRBJ2-7; 7 bases match TRBD2. In germline, CDR1 is KGHSH, CDR2 LQKENI. This CDR3 contains 18 residues. V shed 4 bases and J 0 bases; nucleotides not matched to a gene: 15. The chain's CDR3 is CASSRNQVGGGISYEQYF. The CDR3 region has the DNA TGTGCCAGCTCACGGAATCAAGTGGGGGGGGGTATCTCCTACGAGCAGTACTTC.

This clonotype was observed many times. This sequence joins TRBV20-1 and TRBJ2-5; 10 positions match TRBD2. Germline V CDR1 and CDR2: DFQATT, SNEGSKA (reference sequence). The CDR3 extends over 14 amino acids. The junction had 4 bases not matched to a gene; V was cut back by 4 bases and J by 2 bases. CDR3 DNA sequence: TGCAGTGCTATAAGGACTAGCGGACAAGAGACCCAGTACTTC. Translating it yields CSAIRTSGQETQYF.